The clone carrying this T cell receptor (beta chain) has more than one count but fewer than ten. This entry comes from a study of regulatory T cells in long-lasting Graves disease. V lost 6 bases and J lost 6; bases outside the gene matches: 12. The CDR3 totals 15 residues. CDR1 is SQVTM and CDR2 is ANQGSEA in the germline V gene. Sequencing libraries for TCR beta were prepared with iRepertoire HTBI primers and Arm-PCR of CDR3 regions. MiXCR, run by TCRdb on the multiplex PCR reads, gives a single entry per CDR3 protein. The sample has about 330,000 distinct CDR3 sequences, under 20% seen once. Time point denoted: newly diagnosed GD, antithyroid drugs for less than 3 months. Following extraction of RNA from PBMCs, that RNA was used to make the TCR library. These records were also assigned to another study, of T cells in Graves' hyperthyroidism and ophthalmopathy.

The sequencing used peripheral blood mononuclear cells (PBMCs), collected at new diagnosis, from a patient treated with antithyroid drugs. The chain links TRBV29-1 to TRBJ2-3; TRBD2 matches 10 bases. The sequence was obtained from a woman in her late teens or twenties with Graves disease. Here the CDR3 reads CSVPPSGSSVDTQYF. The CDR3 region has the DNA TGCAGCGTCCCACCTAGCGGGAGTTCTGTCGATACGCAGTATTTT.